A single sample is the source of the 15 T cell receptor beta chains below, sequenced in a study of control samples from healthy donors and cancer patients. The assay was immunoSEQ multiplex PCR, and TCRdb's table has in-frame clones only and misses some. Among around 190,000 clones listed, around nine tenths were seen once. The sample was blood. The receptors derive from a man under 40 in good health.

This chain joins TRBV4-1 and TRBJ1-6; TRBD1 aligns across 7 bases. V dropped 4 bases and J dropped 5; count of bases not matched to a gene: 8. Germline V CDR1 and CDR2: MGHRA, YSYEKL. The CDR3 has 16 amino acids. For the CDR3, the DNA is TGCGCCAGCAGCCTCAGGACAGGCTTTGATAATTCACCCCTCCACTTT. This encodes CASSLRTGFDNSPLHF.

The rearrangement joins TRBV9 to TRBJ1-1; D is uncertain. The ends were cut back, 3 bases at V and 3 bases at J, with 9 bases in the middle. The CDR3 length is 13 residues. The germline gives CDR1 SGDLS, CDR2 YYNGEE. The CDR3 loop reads CASSGHAYTEAFF. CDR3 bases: TGTGCCAGCAGCGGACATGCCTACACTGAAGCTTTCTTT.

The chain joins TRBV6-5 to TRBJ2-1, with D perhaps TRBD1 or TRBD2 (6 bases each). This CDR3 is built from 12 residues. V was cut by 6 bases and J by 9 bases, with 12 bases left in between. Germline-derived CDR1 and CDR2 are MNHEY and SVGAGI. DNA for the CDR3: TGTGCCAGCAGCCGAAAGGGGGGTGAGCAGTTCTTC. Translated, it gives CASSRKGGEQFF.

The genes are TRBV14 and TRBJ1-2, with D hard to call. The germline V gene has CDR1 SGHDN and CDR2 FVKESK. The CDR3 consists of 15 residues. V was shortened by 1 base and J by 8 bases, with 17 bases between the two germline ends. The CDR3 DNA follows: TGTGCCAGCAGCCAAGCTGAGGGATCCCCCGACGGCTACACCTTC. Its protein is CASSQAEGSPDGYTF.

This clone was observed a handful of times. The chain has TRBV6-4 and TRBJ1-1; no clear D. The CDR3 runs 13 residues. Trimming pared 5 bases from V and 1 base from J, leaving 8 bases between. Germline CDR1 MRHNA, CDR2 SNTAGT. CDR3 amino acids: CASSIDPNTEAFF. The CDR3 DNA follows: TGTGCCAGCAGTATTGACCCGAACACTGAAGCTTTCTTT.

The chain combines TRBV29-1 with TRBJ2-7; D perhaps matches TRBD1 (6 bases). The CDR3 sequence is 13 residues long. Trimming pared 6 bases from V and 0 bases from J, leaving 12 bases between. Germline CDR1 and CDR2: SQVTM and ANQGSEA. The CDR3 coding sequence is TGCAGCGTGATGACAGGTCACTCCTACGAGCAGTACTTC. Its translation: CSVMTGHSYEQYF.

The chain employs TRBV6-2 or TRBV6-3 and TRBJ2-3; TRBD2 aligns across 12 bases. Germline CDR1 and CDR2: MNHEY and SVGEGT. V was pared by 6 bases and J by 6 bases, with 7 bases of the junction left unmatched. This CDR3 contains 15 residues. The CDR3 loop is CASSRLAGASDTQYF. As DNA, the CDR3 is TGTGCCAGCAGCCGACTAGCGGGGGCCTCGGATACGCAGTATTTT.

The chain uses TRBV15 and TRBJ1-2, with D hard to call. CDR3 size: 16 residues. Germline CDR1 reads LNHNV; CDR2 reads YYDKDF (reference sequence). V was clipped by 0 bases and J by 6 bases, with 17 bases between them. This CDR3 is CATSREVGSPNNGYTF. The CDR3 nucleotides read TGTGCCACCAGCAGAGAAGTGGGGTCACCCAATAATGGCTACACCTTC.

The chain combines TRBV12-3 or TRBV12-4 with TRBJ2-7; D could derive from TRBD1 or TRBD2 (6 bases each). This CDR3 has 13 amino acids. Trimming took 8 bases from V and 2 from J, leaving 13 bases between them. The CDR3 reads CASRGGGTYEQYF. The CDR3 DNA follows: TGTGCCAGCCGTGGAGGGGGTACCTACGAGCAGTACTTC.

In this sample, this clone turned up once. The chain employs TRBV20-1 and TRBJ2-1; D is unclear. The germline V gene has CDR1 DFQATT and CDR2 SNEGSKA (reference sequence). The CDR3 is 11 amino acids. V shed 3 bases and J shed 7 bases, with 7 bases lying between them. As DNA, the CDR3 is TGCAGTGCTAGTCCAGCGAATGAGCAGTTCTTC. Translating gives CSASPANEQFF.

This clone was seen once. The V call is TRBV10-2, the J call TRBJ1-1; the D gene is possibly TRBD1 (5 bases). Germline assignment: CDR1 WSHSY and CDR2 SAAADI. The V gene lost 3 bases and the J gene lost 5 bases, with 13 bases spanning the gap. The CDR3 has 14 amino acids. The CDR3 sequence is CASSDGQGRTEAFF. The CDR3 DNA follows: TGCGCCAGCAGTGATGGTCAGGGAAGGACTGAAGCTTTCTTT.

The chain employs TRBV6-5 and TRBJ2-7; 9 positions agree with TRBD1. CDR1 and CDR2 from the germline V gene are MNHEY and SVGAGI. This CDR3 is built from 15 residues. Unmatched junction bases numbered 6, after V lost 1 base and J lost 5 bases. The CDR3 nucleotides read TGTGCCAGCAGTTACTACCGGGACAGGGTGGACGAGCAGTACTTC. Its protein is CASSYYRDRVDEQYF.

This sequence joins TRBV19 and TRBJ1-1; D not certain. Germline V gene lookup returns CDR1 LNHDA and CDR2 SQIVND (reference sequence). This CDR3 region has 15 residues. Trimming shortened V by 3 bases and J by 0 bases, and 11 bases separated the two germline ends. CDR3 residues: CASSIVWQMNTEAFF. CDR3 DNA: TGTGCCAGTAGTATTGTCTGGCAGATGAACACTGAAGCTTTCTTT. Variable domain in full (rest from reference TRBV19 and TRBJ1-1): DGGITQSPKYLFRKEGQNVTLSCEQNLNHDAMYWYRQDPGQGLRLIYYSQIVNDFQKGDIAEGYSVSREKKESFPLTVTSAQKNPTAFYLCASSIVWQMNTEAFFGQGTRLTVV.

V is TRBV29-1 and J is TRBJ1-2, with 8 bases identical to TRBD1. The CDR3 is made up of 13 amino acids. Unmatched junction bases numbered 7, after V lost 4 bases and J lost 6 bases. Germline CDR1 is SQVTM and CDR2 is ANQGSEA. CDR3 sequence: CSVATGQGHGYTF. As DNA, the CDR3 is TGCAGCGTTGCAACCGGACAGGGACATGGCTACACCTTC.

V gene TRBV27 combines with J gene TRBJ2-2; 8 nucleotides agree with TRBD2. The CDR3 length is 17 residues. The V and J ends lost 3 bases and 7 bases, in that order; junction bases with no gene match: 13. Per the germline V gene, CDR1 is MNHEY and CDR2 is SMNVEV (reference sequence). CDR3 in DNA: TGTGCCAGCAGTTTGAACCCCCCGGGAGGGCCCGGCGGGGAGCTGTTTTTT. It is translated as CASSLNPPGGPGGELFF.